This record covers a single TCR beta chain. The target antigen is unknown. The gene names given are mouse names. Read sequence stops 1 residue before the CDR3 end, and the germline J gene provides the missing end. The sample holds other DNA sequences that translate to the same CDR3. With V trimmed by 4 bases and J by 4 bases, 3 bases remained unmatched. The CDR3 length is 14 residues. Germline CDR1 SGHLS, CDR2 HYDKME. Regarding time point: mouse harvest day 7 after allogeneic transplant. Each mouse received 10^7 T-cell-depleted marrow cells plus 10^6 splenic CD5+ T cells by tail vein. Sequenced by immunoSEQ multiplex PCR; TCRdb stores in-frame clones only, minus some. The sample has roughly 7,500 clones, about 47% seen once. The sample comes from a study of tissue T cells after allogeneic stem cell transplantation. Notes on the study in general: Anatomically similar tissues had similar TCR repertoires within each patient.

Sequencing was carried out using lymph node tissue. V gene TRBV12-2 combines with J gene TRBJ2-5, with 11 bases aligning to TRBD2. The TCR sequence derives from a female BALB/c mouse given C57BL/6 T cells with graft-versus-host disease after an allogeneic hematopoietic cell transplant. CDR3 residues: CASSLGLGEDTQYF. The sequenced part of the CDR3 DNA is TGTGCCAGCTCCCTGGGACTGGGGGAAGACACCCAGTAC.